The next 4 T cell receptor beta chains were all read from a single sample in a study of cytomegalovirus exposure and HLA in healthy donors. In the PCR, 60 Vbeta and 13 Jbeta primers were used. The method was immunoSEQ multiplex PCR; TCRdb's version includes in-frame clones alone and lacks a portion of them. The sample records more than 95,000 clones, over 9% being singletons. The sequencing sample was made of PBMCs. These receptors were taken from a middle-aged man in good health and CMV-seropositive.

This clone was detected a few times. The chain has TRBV28 and TRBJ1-1, with a tentative D call TRBD1 (5 bases). The CDR3 totals 13 residues. The germline V gene encodes CDR1 MDHEN and CDR2 SYDVKM. Trimming shortened V by 8 bases and J by 0 bases, and 10 bases separated the two germline ends. The CDR3 nucleotides are TGTGCCAGCGGAGGGGTGGTGAACACTGAAGCTTTCTTT. Translating it yields CASGGVVNTEAFF.

The chain uses TRBV19 and TRBJ1-2, with a possible D match to TRBD1 (5 bases). The CDR3 length is 14 residues. Germline CDR1 reads LNHDA; CDR2 reads SQIVND (reference sequence). Trimming took off 10 bases at V and 0 bases at J, with 15 bases between the two ends. DNA for the CDR3: TGTGCCACCTTGGCAGGGAAGACTAACTATGGCTACACCTTC. Protein: CATLAGKTNYGYTF.

This clone was seen only a few times. The CDR3 loop reads CASSPRTSGQVDTQYF. CDR3 coding DNA: TGTGCCAGCAGCCCAAGGACTAGCGGGCAGGTAGATACGCAGTATTTT. The chain employs TRBV5-4 and TRBJ2-3, with TRBD2 matching over 11 bases. This CDR3 comprises 16 residues. V shed 4 bases, J shed 5 bases, and the junction held 9 bases outside the gene matches. From germline, CDR1 is SGHNT and CDR2 YYREEE (reference sequence).

CDR3 nucleotide sequence: TGCGCCAGCAGCTCCCGTTGGGGGGGCTACGAGCAGTACTTC. Its protein is CASSSRWGGYEQYF. The V gene is TRBV4-3, the J gene TRBJ2-7; TRBD2 aligns across 7 bases. The CDR3 consists of 14 residues. V shed 5 bases, J shed 3 bases, and the junction held 7 bases outside the gene matches. CDR1 is LGHNA, CDR2 YSLEER, per germline.